The entry that follows covers one T cell receptor (beta chain) sequence. Trimming cost V 1 base and J 7 bases; bases outside gene matches: 9. There are 17 residues in the CDR3. Germline lookup yields CDR1 LNHDA and CDR2 SQIVND (reference sequence). The data were obtained in a study of blood T cell repertoires in COVID-19. Study-wide background: Spain, Italy and the United States supplied samples that represented acute and convalescent COVID-19. PBMCs, B-cell-depleted T cells, or T cells provided the cDNA or gDNA that made up the material.

Recruits, aged roughly 18 to 95 years, lived in 24 US areas. Recovered status in Cohort 3 required two negative PCRs, clearance, or symptom resolution. Clones were sequenced by immunoSEQ multiplex PCR, and TCRdb holds only the in-frame ones, with some missing. The sample holds roughly 450,000 clones, about nine tenths seen once. Sequenced: PBMCs or T cells enriched from blood (not recorded which). The TCR was taken from a man aged 18 to 30 who had recovered from COVID-19. The chain links TRBV19 to TRBJ1-6; TRBD1 aligns across 8 bases. CDR3 in amino acids: CASSIAGQGLSNSPLHF. In nucleotides, the CDR3 is TGTGCCAGTAGTATAGCTGGACAGGGTTTATCGAATTCACCCCTCCACTTT.